Below, 24 T cell receptor beta chains from the same sample are listed, as sequenced in a study of T-cell memory formation after mild COVID-19. TCRdb itself ran the 5' RACE reads through MiXCR, one entry per CDR3 protein. The sample gives fewer than 650,000 distinct CDR3 sequences, roughly 17% of which show up once; roughly 7.7% is in the top ten. Material: PBMCs or a T cell subset sorted from them (not recorded which). Receptor source: an adult woman who had mild COVID-19 (a few samples of this study predate the infection). Cell type and time point are not known.

This sequence joins TRBV4-1 and TRBJ1-5, with TRBD1 matching 9 bases. The germline V gene has CDR1 MGHRA and CDR2 YSYEKL. This CDR3 has 16 amino acids. V shed 3 bases, J shed 5 bases, and the junction held 8 bases outside the gene matches. The CDR3 loop reads CASSQDGTGSHQPQHF. CDR3 sequence (DNA): TGCGCCAGCAGCCAGGATGGGACAGGGAGCCATCAGCCCCAGCATTTT.

This clonotype was seen many times. The chain uses TRBV15 and TRBJ2-5; no definite D call. Trimming pared 2 bases from V and 4 bases from J, leaving 8 bases between. This CDR3 spans 13 amino acids. From germline, CDR1 is LNHNV and CDR2 YYDKDF (reference sequence). This CDR3 reads CATSRLRVETQYF. CDR3 in DNA: TGTGCCACCAGCAGACTACGGGTAGAGACCCAGTACTTC.

This clonotype came up a few times. This chain connects TRBV16 to TRBJ2-7; TRBD1 agrees at 8 bases. J was trimmed by 0 bases and V by 4 bases; bases with no gene match: 5. The CDR3 runs 15 residues. CDR1 KGHSY and CDR2 FQNENV come from the germline V gene. CDR3 region: CASSRGQGTSYEQYF. CDR3 bases: TGTGCCAGCAGCCGCGGACAGGGAACCTCCTACGAGCAGTACTTC.

This rearrangement joins TRBV27 to TRBJ2-1; 15 nucleotides align to TRBD2. Per the germline V gene, CDR1 is MNHEY and CDR2 is SMNVEV (reference sequence). The CDR3 has 15 residues. V was clipped by 5 bases and J by 12 bases; unmatched bases: 8. CDR3 bases: TGTGCCAGCAGTCCGAGGTTGGGACTAGCGGGAGGGCAGTTCTTC. This encodes CASSPRLGLAGGQFF.

Of note for this clonotype: A much larger clone sits a single nucleotide away, making a read error possible. The V gene is TRBV18, the J gene TRBJ1-3; D remains ambiguous. Germline lookup yields CDR1 KGHSH and CDR2 LQKENI. Trimming took 1 base from V and 1 from J, leaving 5 bases between them. This CDR3 contains 14 residues. Here the CDR3 DNA reads TGTGCCAGCTCACCACAGAAATCTGGAAACACCATATATTTT. Translating gives CASSPQKSGNTIYF.

V is TRBV7-4 and J is TRBJ1-1; the match to TRBD1 covers 11 bases. J gave up 5 bases and V 2 bases, and 10 bases lay outside the gene matches. Germline V lookup: CDR1 SGHVT, CDR2 SQSDAQ. The CDR3 is 17 amino acids. Written as DNA, the CDR3 is TGTGCCAGCAGCTTAACAAGCCCTGGACAGGGGGCAACTGAAGCTTTCTTT. It yields the protein CASSLTSPGQGATEAFF.

The V gene is TRBV4-3, the J gene TRBJ1-6; 7 bases match TRBD1. The CDR3 loop spans 16 amino acids. V dropped 0 bases and J dropped 4; count of bases not matched to a gene: 3. Germline values: CDR1 LGHNA, CDR2 YSLEER. The CDR3 spells CASSQDRGPYNSPLHF. Written as DNA, the CDR3 is TGCGCCAGCAGCCAAGATAGGGGGCCGTATAATTCACCCCTCCACTTT.

The chain uses TRBV3-1 and TRBJ1-2; D perhaps matches TRBD1 (5 bases). Trimming took off 5 bases at V and 5 bases at J, with 15 bases between the two ends. CDR3 length: 14 residues. From germline, CDR1 is LGHDT and CDR2 YNNKEL (reference sequence). CDR3 in DNA: TGTGCCAGCAGCTTCAGGGTTCCGGCGTATGGCTACACCTTC. Residues: CASSFRVPAYGYTF.

The chain carries TRBV12-3 or TRBV12-4 and TRBJ2-5; unclear D gene. This CDR3 is 14 amino acids long. V gave up 5 bases and J gave up 5 bases, with 15 bases separating them. The CDR3 DNA reads as TGTGCCAGCAGTATTCCCCCCCCTCGGGAGACCCAGTACTTC. Protein product: CASSIPPPRETQYF.

V is TRBV24-1 and J is TRBJ1-1; TRBD1 might be the D (6 bases). V was pared by 5 bases and J by 4 bases, with 10 bases between. The CDR3 has 13 residues. CDR1 is KGHDR, CDR2 SFDVKD, per germline. The CDR3 reads CATSGGPGTEAFF. As DNA, the CDR3 is TGTGCCACCAGTGGGGGGCCGGGCACTGAAGCTTTCTTT.

This clonotype was found a few times. The chain employs TRBV4-1 and TRBJ1-2, with TRBD1 matching over 7 bases. CDR3 size: 14 residues. The germline V gene has CDR1 MGHRA and CDR2 YSYEKL. After removal of 4 bases from V and 2 bases from J, the junction contained 4 bases not matched to a gene. The CDR3 loop reads CASSLDRKNYGYTF. The CDR3, as DNA: TGCGCCAGCAGCCTGGACAGGAAAAACTATGGCTACACCTTC.

This clonotype was picked up a small number of times. This sequence joins TRBV3-1 and TRBJ2-1; D gene uncertain. Looked up from germline, CDR1 is LGHDT and CDR2 is YNNKEL (reference sequence). Trimming cost V 0 bases and J 0 bases, with 15 bases left between them. The CDR3 sequence is 18 residues long. The CDR3 DNA sequence: TGTGCCAGCAGCCAAGACCTTAGGGCGGCTAGCTCCTACAATGAGCAGTTCTTC. It yields the protein CASSQDLRAASSYNEQFF.

The rearrangement uses TRBV25-1 and TRBJ1-4, with 7 bases that match TRBD1. V shed 6 bases and J 8 bases; nucleotides not matched to a gene: 12. The CDR3 contains 15 residues. Germline V gene lookup returns CDR1 MGHDK and CDR2 SYGVNS. In DNA, the CDR3 is TGTGCCAGCAGACCTAATCGGGACAGAGGCGAAAAACTGTTTTTT. Translation: CASRPNRDRGEKLFF.

The chain is built from TRBV6-1 and TRBJ2-1, with D perhaps TRBD1 or TRBD2 (6 bases each). CDR1 is MNHNS and CDR2 is SASEGT in the germline V gene. V lost 4 bases and J lost 9, with 13 bases in between. This CDR3 comprises 13 residues. In DNA, the CDR3 is TGTGCCAGCAGTGTCACAGGGAGGACTGAGCAGTTCTTC. As protein: CASSVTGRTEQFF.

In its sample, this clonotype was seen a few times. CDR3 amino acids: CASSDDRVNQPQHF. CDR3 bases: TGCGCCAGCAGTGATGACAGGGTGAATCAGCCCCAGCATTTT. This rearrangement joins TRBV10-2 to TRBJ1-5, with TRBD1 matching 7 bases. The CDR3 has 14 amino acids. V was pared by 3 bases and J by 4 bases, with 3 bases of the junction left unmatched. CDR1 and CDR2 (germline): WSHSY, SAAADI.

This clonotype was picked up a small number of times. The chain carries TRBV19 and TRBJ2-2; D unclear. The germline gives CDR1 LNHDA, CDR2 SQIVND (reference sequence). Trimming removed 5 bases at V and 4 bases at J, with 14 bases between. The CDR3 runs to 15 residues. This chain's CDR3 is CASSVHGSLTGELFF. In DNA form, the CDR3 reads TGTGCCAGTAGTGTACACGGGTCGCTCACCGGGGAGCTGTTTTTT.

The chain links TRBV7-9 to TRBJ1-4; D is perhaps TRBD1 (5 bases). CDR3 length: 17 amino acids. Looked up from germline, CDR1 is SEHNR and CDR2 is FQNEAQ (reference sequence). V lost 2 bases and J 6 bases, leaving 19 bases between the germline ends. This chain's CDR3 is CASSLSGGQEGYEKLFF. The CDR3 DNA is TGTGCCAGCAGCTTATCAGGAGGGCAGGAGGGGTATGAAAAACTGTTTTTT.

This clonotype was seen a few times. The V and J genes are TRBV29-1 and TRBJ2-5; no firm D call. The V gene lost 6 bases and the J gene lost 2 bases, with 10 bases spanning the gap. The CDR3 runs to 12 residues. CDR1 and CDR2 (germline): SQVTM, ANQGSEA. The CDR3 region has the DNA TGCAGCGTGTCCCCCGAACAAGAGACCCAGTACTTC. This encodes CSVSPEQETQYF.

V gene TRBV12-3 or TRBV12-4 combines with J gene TRBJ2-7; possibly TRBD1 or TRBD2 for D (5 bases each). Trimming took off 2 bases at V and 5 bases at J, with 16 bases between the two ends. The length of the CDR3 is 15 residues. This CDR3 is CASSLLGLGSDEQYF. The CDR3 DNA reads TGTGCCAGCAGTTTATTGGGGCTGGGGAGCGACGAGCAGTACTTC.

Only a few counts were recorded for this clonotype. This rearrangement joins TRBV23-1 to TRBJ2-5, with 8 bases aligning to TRBD2. TRBV23-1 falls under the ORF class, with uncertain function. This CDR3 is built from 18 residues. The ends lost 7 bases at V and 4 bases at J; junction bases unmatched: 20. CDR3: CASKREIGRAKRGETQYF. DNA for the CDR3: TGCGCCAGCAAACGGGAGATCGGGAGGGCAAAAAGGGGAGAGACCCAGTACTTC.

The V and J genes are TRBV4-2 and TRBJ1-3, with TRBD1 matching 7 bases. The germline V gene has CDR1 LGHNA and CDR2 YNFKEQ. Trimming took 0 bases from V and 4 from J; bases not matched to a gene: 9. The CDR3 runs to 17 residues. CDR3 region: CASSQDSDRVGGNTIYF. The CDR3 nucleotides read TGTGCCAGCAGCCAAGATTCAGACAGGGTGGGCGGAAACACCATATATTTT.

The genes are TRBV29-1 and TRBJ1-1; D may be TRBD1 (6 bases). Trimming took off 7 bases at V and 4 bases at J, with 13 bases between the two ends. Germline CDR1 and CDR2: SQVTM and ANQGSEA. The CDR3 has 12 amino acids. The DNA for the CDR3 is TGCAGCGACCACAGGGAGGGCACTGAAGCTTTCTTT. It is translated as CSDHREGTEAFF.

In its sample, this clonotype was seen a few times. The chain carries TRBV19 and TRBJ1-5; perhaps TRBD1 as D (5 bases). CDR1 and CDR2 (germline): LNHDA, SQIVND (reference sequence). The V end was cut by 2 bases, the J end by 2 bases, with 7 bases between. The CDR3 totals 14 residues. The CDR3 spells CASSIQQGNQPQHF. The CDR3 DNA sequence: TGTGCCAGTAGTATACAACAGGGCAATCAGCCCCAGCATTTT.

This clonotype was observed a single time. J is TRBJ1-1 and V is TRBV25-1; 7 bases are a match to TRBD1. CDR1 MGHDK and CDR2 SYGVNS come from the germline V gene. V lost 7 bases to trimming and J lost 11 bases; unmatched junction nucleotides: 10. CDR3 length: 12 residues. The CDR3, as DNA: TGTGCCAGCACGGCCTTAGGGGGCCGGGCTTTCTTT. Amino acid sequence: CASTALGGRAFF.